The T cell receptor beta chain under discussion was sequenced for a study of T cells in Graves' hyperthyroidism and ophthalmopathy. This CDR3 is 15 amino acids long. J gave up 8 bases and V 4 bases, and 13 bases lay outside the gene matches. CDR1 ENHRY and CDR2 SYGVKD come from the germline V gene. What was amplified from RNA transcripts were TCR beta CDR3 regions. First-round RT-PCR with HTBI primers amplified the TCR CDR3 region. TCRdb reprocessed the multiplex PCR reads with MiXCR, giving one entry per CDR3 protein. The data show 750,000 to 900,000 distinct CDR3 sequences, more than 30% seen once. The clonotype comes from a man aged 18 to 29 with Graves' hyperthyroidism. The chain uses TRBV10-3 and TRBJ1-2, with 7 bases lining up with TRBD1. The sequenced material came from blood. CDR3: CAISASQTGLRGYTF. CDR3 bases: TGTGCCATCAGTGCTAGCCAGACAGGGTTGAGGGGCTACACCTTC.